Below are 22 T cell receptor beta chains sequenced from a single sample in a study of identical twins. One entry per CDR3 protein results from TCRdb running MiXCR on the 5' RACE reads. The table lists about 550,000 distinct CDR3 sequences, about a fifth of them singletons, with around 0.47% in the top ten. These data were also filed under a second study, of yellow fever vaccine responses in identical twins.

The material sequenced was CD4+ T cells sorted from blood. The receptors were gathered from a woman between 18 and 29 years old in good health.

The chain carries TRBV3-1 and TRBJ2-5; D may be TRBD1 (5 bases). In germline, CDR1 is LGHDT, CDR2 YNNKEL (reference sequence). This CDR3 contains 14 residues. Between the trimmed V and J ends, which lost 0 bases and 3 bases, there was a span of 8 bases. The CDR3 spells CASSQEDIKETQYF. For the CDR3, the DNA is TGTGCCAGCAGCCAAGAGGACATCAAAGAGACCCAGTACTTC.

The chain has TRBV3-1 and TRBJ2-4; D not resolved. This CDR3 spans 16 amino acids. V was shortened by 1 base and J by 0 bases, with 10 bases between the two germline ends. Germline V gene data show CDR1 as LGHDT and CDR2 as YNNKEL (reference sequence). CDR3 amino acids: CASSQVTWGAKNIQYF. CDR3 bases: TGTGCCAGCAGCCAAGTTACTTGGGGAGCCAAAAACATTCAGTACTTC.

This clonotype was seen more than once but under ten times. The chain links TRBV6-2 or TRBV6-3 to TRBJ2-7; weak D call: TRBD1 (5 bases). Trimming removed 0 bases at V and 2 bases at J, with 8 bases between. This CDR3 comprises 14 residues. The germline gives CDR1 MNHEY, CDR2 SVGEGT. The CDR3: CASSYSGAAYEQYV. CDR3 coding DNA: TGTGCCAGCAGTTACTCAGGGGCCGCCTACGAGCAGTACGTC.

The rearrangement joins TRBV9 to TRBJ2-1; no firm D call. CDR3 size: 15 residues. The germline V gene encodes CDR1 SGDLS and CDR2 YYNGEE. V lost 3 bases to trimming and J lost 3 bases, with 13 bases between them. The CDR3 nucleotides are TGTGCCAGCAGCGAAGCCGGTCCTAGCTACAATGAGCAGTTCTTC. It yields the protein CASSEAGPSYNEQFF.

The rearrangement uses TRBV6-1 and TRBJ2-7; 9 bases are shared with TRBD1. Germline V gene sequence: CDR1 MNHNS, CDR2 SASEGT. V lost 4 bases, J lost 2 bases, and 3 bases stayed unmatched. The CDR3 runs 14 residues. This CDR3 is CASSVGQGTYEQYF. The CDR3 bases are TGTGCCAGCAGTGTGGGACAGGGAACCTACGAGCAGTACTTC.

This clonotype has more than one count but fewer than ten. The chain has TRBV5-1 and TRBJ1-2; D not certain. Germline values: CDR1 SGHRS, CDR2 YFSETQ. Trimming took off 2 bases at V and 3 bases at J, with 11 bases between the two ends. The CDR3 is made up of 14 amino acids. CDR3 in amino acids: CASSFDGLDYGYTF. CDR3 nucleotides: TGCGCCAGCAGCTTCGATGGACTGGACTATGGCTACACCTTC.

This clonotype was seen a handful of times. The genes are TRBV12-3 or TRBV12-4 and TRBJ1-2; D is undetermined. V dropped 5 bases and J dropped 3 bases, with 7 bases sitting between them. The CDR3 runs to 12 residues. CDR3 region: CASSGSYYGYTF. CDR3 bases: TGTGCCAGCAGTGGGTCTTACTATGGCTACACCTTC.

J is TRBJ2-2 and V is TRBV10-2; D is ambiguous. The CDR3 is 12 amino acids. Germline V gene data show CDR1 as WSHSY and CDR2 as SAAADI. The ends were cut back, 11 bases at V and 5 bases at J, with 12 bases in the middle. The CDR3 protein is CAGSLWTGELFF. As DNA, the CDR3 is TGCGCCGGGTCCCTATGGACCGGGGAGCTGTTTTTT.

This clonotype has just a few counts. CDR3 in amino acids: CSARGAGGPPDTQYF. The CDR3 DNA sequence: TGCAGTGCTAGAGGAGCGGGGGGGCCGCCAGATACGCAGTATTTT. The chain employs TRBV20-1 and TRBJ2-3, with 10 positions matching TRBD2. The germline V gene has CDR1 DFQATT and CDR2 SNEGSKA (reference sequence). With V trimmed by 1 base and J by 4 bases, 5 bases remained unmatched. The CDR3 loop spans 15 amino acids.

For the CDR3, the DNA is TGCGCCAGCAGCTTGGGACAGGATAACTATGGCTACACCTTC. This sequence encodes CASSLGQDNYGYTF. The chain links TRBV5-1 to TRBJ1-2, with D possibly matching TRBD1 (6 bases). The CDR3 extends over 14 amino acids. V was cut by 0 bases and J by 1 base, with 7 bases left in between. Per germline, CDR1 SGHRS and CDR2 YFSETQ. Full variable domain (rest looked up from reference TRBV5-1 and TRBJ1-2): KAGVTQTPRYLIKTRGQQVTLSCSPISGHRSVSWYQQTPGQGLQFLFEYFSETQRNKGNFPGRFSGRQFSNSRSEMNVSTLELGDSALYLCASSLGQDNYGYTFGSGTRLTVV.

This clonotype is a singleton in its sample. The chain uses TRBV5-6 and TRBJ2-2, with 9 nucleotides matching TRBD1. Germline V gives CDR1 SGHDT, CDR2 YYEEEE. The CDR3 has 16 residues. V shed 4 bases, J shed 2 bases, and the junction held 6 bases outside the gene matches. The CDR3 DNA follows: TGTGCCAGCAGCCAAACAACAGGGGGCAACACCGGGGAGCTGTTTTTT. Protein product: CASSQTTGGNTGELFF.

This clonotype was counted a few times. The V and J genes are TRBV5-1 and TRBJ1-1; TRBD1 matches at 8 bases. The J segment lost 1 base and the V segment lost 4 bases, leaving 6 bases of the junction unmatched. Germline V CDR1 and CDR2: SGHRS, YFSETQ. This CDR3 is built from 15 residues. The CDR3 is CASSANRGGNTEAFF. DNA of the CDR3: TGCGCCAGCAGCGCAAACAGGGGGGGGAACACTGAAGCTTTCTTT.

The chain links TRBV7-9 to TRBJ2-3; 8 nucleotides line up with TRBD2. V lost 5 bases, J lost 4 bases, and 8 bases stayed unmatched. This CDR3 comprises 15 residues. From germline, CDR1 is SEHNR and CDR2 FQNEAQ (reference sequence). The CDR3 here is CASSPVAGPADTQYF. The CDR3 DNA follows: TGTGCCAGCAGCCCAGTAGCGGGACCAGCAGATACGCAGTATTTT.

This clonotype occurred a few times. This chain uses TRBV6-4 with TRBJ2-2; possibly TRBD1 for D (6 bases). Deletions cut 9 bases from V and 4 bases from J, with 21 bases between. CDR1 is MRHNA and CDR2 is SNTAGT in the germline V gene. CDR3 size: 16 residues. The CDR3 sequence: CAREEGEPLGTGELFF. The CDR3 DNA reads as TGTGCCAGGGAAGAGGGGGAGCCCCTTGGCACCGGGGAGCTGTTTTTT.

This clonotype was seen repeatedly, ten times or more. The chain recombines TRBV10-3 with TRBJ1-2; D is unresolved. Trimming stripped 8 bases from V and 5 bases from J, with 9 bases between. This CDR3 comprises 11 residues. Looked up from germline, CDR1 is ENHRY and CDR2 is SYGVKD. CDR3: CAIEGAYGYTF. CDR3 sequence (DNA): TGTGCCATCGAGGGTGCTTATGGCTACACCTTC.

The CDR3 here is CASHPGASTDTQYF. CDR3 bases: TGTGCCAGTCATCCGGGGGCAAGCACAGATACGCAGTATTTT. The chain carries TRBV7-8 and TRBJ2-3, with D perhaps given as TRBD1 or TRBD2 (6 bases each). The CDR3 is 14 amino acids. The germline V gene has CDR1 SGHVS and CDR2 FQNEAQ. Trimming stripped 9 bases from V and 0 bases from J, with 13 bases between.

The chain combines TRBV6-4 with TRBJ2-1; 7 bases agree with TRBD2. The CDR3 is 16 residues long. Germline V gene sequence: CDR1 MRHNA, CDR2 SNTAGT. V shed 9 bases, J shed 3 bases, and the junction held 14 bases outside the gene matches. The CDR3 bases are TGTGCCAGACCGTTACGGGTAGCGGGCTACTACAATGAGCAGTTCTTC. Residues: CARPLRVAGYYNEQFF.

This clonotype has a handful of counts. This chain links TRBV27 with TRBJ2-1; 10 bases fit TRBD2. CDR1 is MNHEY and CDR2 is SMNVEV in the germline V gene (reference sequence). CDR3 length: 17 amino acids. V lost 2 bases to trimming and J lost 7 bases; unmatched junction nucleotides: 11. The CDR3 DNA follows: TGTGCCAGCAGTTTACCCTCCCTAGCGGGAGTTGTGAATGAGCAGTTCTTC. It specifies CASSLPSLAGVVNEQFF.

V gene TRBV5-5 combines with J gene TRBJ2-5, with 12 bases aligning to TRBD2. The CDR3 has 15 amino acids. Looked up from germline, CDR1 is SGHKS and CDR2 is YYEKEE (reference sequence). J gave up 1 base and V 4 bases, and 2 bases lay outside the gene matches. CDR3: CASSRLAGVQETQYF. As DNA, the CDR3 is TGTGCCAGCAGCAGACTAGCGGGAGTCCAAGAGACCCAGTACTTC.

The J gene is TRBJ1-2, the V gene TRBV5-1, with no clear D. The V end lost 0 bases, the J end lost 1 base, and 10 bases lay between the germline ends. CDR3 length: 15 amino acids. Germline V lookup: CDR1 SGHRS, CDR2 YFSETQ. This chain's CDR3 is CASSLAGNVNYGYTF. DNA of the CDR3: TGCGCCAGCAGCTTGGCCGGGAACGTTAACTATGGCTACACCTTC.

This clonotype was picked up one time. This chain joins TRBV3-1 and TRBJ2-5; 8 nucleotides agree with TRBD2. The CDR3 has 15 residues. The ends lost 4 bases at V and 3 bases at J; junction bases unmatched: 7. Germline V lookup: CDR1 LGHDT, CDR2 YNNKEL (reference sequence). The CDR3 DNA is TGTGCCAGCAGCCCCCTCGGGCGGGGGGAAGAGACCCAGTACTTC. Translation gives CASSPLGRGEETQYF.

This clonotype has a handful of counts. V usage is TRBV18 and J usage is TRBJ2-2; a possible D gene is TRBD2 (5 bases). The germline V and J ends were trimmed by 1 base and 0 bases, with 9 bases remaining between them. CDR1 and CDR2 from the germline V gene are KGHSH and LQKENI. This CDR3 is 16 amino acids long. DNA for the CDR3: TGTGCCAGCTCACCACTCCTACTAGCGAACACCGGGGAGCTGTTTTTT. Amino acids: CASSPLLLANTGELFF. The full variable domain, in which reference TRBV18 and TRBJ2-2 provide the parts outside the CDR3, is NAGVMQNPRHLVRRRGQEARLRCSPMKGHSHVYWYRQLPEEGLKFMVYLQKENIIDESGMPKERFSAEFPKEGPSILRIQQVVRGDSAAYFCASSPLLLANTGELFFGEGSRLTVL.